Sequencing of this T cell receptor (beta chain) was carried out in a study of identical twins (TCRdb year 2016). In terms of the full investigation: To test whether fetal clonotypes persist, the study used deep sequencing on TCR alpha and beta repertoires from monozygotic twins, unrelated adults of various ages, and cord blood. To rule out contamination, replicate twin experiments were performed at different times with different library preparation protocols. Broader findings and caveats from the paper: Fewer insertions were carried by abundant cord blood beta clonotypes; a weaker similar trend was observed in young adult naive repertoires, while no such trend was observed in memory repertoires. Compared with coincidental sharing between unrelated individuals, out-of-frame TCR alpha sequences shared between twins had an excess of sequences with low generation probability. Recombination models systematically underestimated out-of-frame TCR alpha sharing in monozygotic twins but agreed with sharing between unrelated individuals. Invariant T cells such as MAIT and iNKT could partly confound zero-insertion analyses, although diverse VJ usage argued against such confounding for most clonotypes. Because the same donors could not be followed over many years, conclusions were based on cross-sectional statistical analysis. A weaker excess of twin sharing was found in beta out-of-frame sequences because the signal-to-noise ratio was lowered by fewer shared sequences.

Library preparation was by 5' RACE. This sample was sequenced with an Illumina HiSeq 2000. Template switching introduced a universal primer binding site; the final cDNA contained a unique molecular identifier, enabling accurate counting of TCR cDNA molecules. First-strand cDNA for TCR alpha and beta chains was synthesized from specific primers in the conserved constant-segment region. To control for contamination, each cDNA library was double barcoded with a SMART-Mk sample barcode plus Illumina barcodes. TruSeq adapter sequences along with Illumina sample barcodes were introduced in two successive PCR steps. Sequencing of the TCR alpha and beta cDNA libraries was done on the Illumina HiSeq platform using custom primers. Per the original workflow: MiGEC was used to process raw reads and extract unique molecular identifiers, and MiXCR was used to find CDR3 positions. For each individual, recombination models were inferred using an EM algorithm with the repgenHMM and IGoR tools. Shared clonotype analysis was performed with the tcR package in R, normalizing sharing by the product of cloneset sizes. To study raw recombination without the effects of thymic and clonal selection, out-of-frame nonproductive sequences were analyzed. TCRdb itself trimmed the public reads at Q25 with fastp, ran MiXCR and retained productive beta chains. Rows merge per CDR3 protein into single entries with the most common DNA and genes. The V and J calls shown here were made by TCRdb, not taken from the authors' results. This sample lists roughly 630,000 distinct CDR3 sequences; 7.1% were detected once. In total, the top ten clones hold 1.5% to 2% of the sample.

Trimming takes 5 bases from V and 1 base from J, and the germline ends sit 14 bases apart. Counted from cysteine to phenylalanine, this CDR3 has 17 amino acids. The CDR3 DNA has 51 bases and is translated from base 1. The germline V gene supplies CDR1 KGHDR and CDR2 SFDVKD. Points on this clonotype: It lacks a known antigen. Base quality data are lacking; no much larger clone is found one base away.

Only healthy Caucasian donors were included. The twin cohort comprised three pairs of female monozygotic twins, all aged about 18 to 30 years. The RNA used for TCR libraries was isolated from peripheral blood mononuclear cells. These sequences were also reported in another study, on yellow fever vaccine responses in identical twins. The second study's paper adds: The authors reported that the T cell response to vaccination in identical twins appeared partly convergent and partly personalized. In identical twins, the study followed T cell clones that responded to the vaccine with precision.

This receptor was obtained from a woman younger than 30 in good health. Here the chain combines TRBV24-1 and TRBJ2-6; no D segment can be confidently identified. What was sequenced was PBMCs. The nucleotide sequence is TGTGCCACCAGTGCCGTCGATGGTATATCTGGGGCCAACGTCCTGACTTTC. Translated, this gives CATSAVDGISGANVLTF.